This TCR beta chain derives from a study of blood T cell repertoires in COVID-19. Study in general: The United States, Italy and Spain provided the acute and convalescent COVID-19 samples. Sources were T cells, B-cell-depleted T cells, or PBMCs; the material itself was cDNA or gDNA.

Trimming left V 6 bases short and J 5 bases short, with 22 bases between. Per the germline V gene, CDR1 is MDHEN and CDR2 is SYDVKM. The CDR3 totals 16 residues. In the study's own analysis: Scientists estimated how many nucleated cells there were by amplifying reference gene primers. Clones were sequenced by immunoSEQ multiplex PCR, and TCRdb holds only the in-frame ones, with some missing. The V and J calls and clone size are taken from that table; D and trimming were inferred from the DNA. The table includes 140,000 to 150,000 clones, approximately 86% detected once. Sequencing input: peripheral blood. This clonotype was obtained from a woman in her thirties or forties with active or convalescent COVID-19. V and J are TRBV28 and TRBJ1-2, with a tentative D call TRBD1 (6 bases). The DNA of the CDR3 is TGTGCCAGCAGCCCCGCGGGGGACACGTACCTTTATGGCTACACCTTC. Its translation is CASSPAGDTYLYGYTF.